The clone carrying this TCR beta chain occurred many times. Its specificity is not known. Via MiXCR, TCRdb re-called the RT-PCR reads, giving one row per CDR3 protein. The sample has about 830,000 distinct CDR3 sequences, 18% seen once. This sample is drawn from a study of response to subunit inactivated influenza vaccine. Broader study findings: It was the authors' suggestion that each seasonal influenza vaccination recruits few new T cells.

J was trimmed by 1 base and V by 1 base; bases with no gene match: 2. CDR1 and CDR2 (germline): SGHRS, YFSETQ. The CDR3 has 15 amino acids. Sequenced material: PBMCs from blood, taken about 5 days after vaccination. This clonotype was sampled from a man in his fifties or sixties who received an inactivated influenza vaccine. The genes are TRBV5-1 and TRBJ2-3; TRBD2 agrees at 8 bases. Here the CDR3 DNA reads TGCGCCAGCAGCTTGCCGGGGGGGGGCACAGATACGCAGTATTTT. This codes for CASSLPGGGTDTQYF. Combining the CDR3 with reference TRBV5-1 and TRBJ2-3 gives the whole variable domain KAGVTQTPRYLIKTRGQQVTLSCSPISGHRSVSWYQQTPGQGLQFLFEYFSETQRNKGNFPGRFSGRQFSNSRSEMNVSTLELGDSALYLCASSLPGGGTDTQYFGPGTRLTVL.